This T cell receptor (beta chain) was identified during a study of blood T cell repertoires in COVID-19 (TCRdb year 2020). For the wider study: Collaborator samples came from the United States, Italy and Spain and covered acute and convalescent phases of COVID-19. Nearly every sample came with metadata listing a de-identified subject ID, COVID-19 status, age in years and sex. The samples were drawn from two sources: the first 160 participants of the ongoing ImmuneRACE study, and 1,000 to 1,500 subjects contributed by 6 global collaborators. Deeply sampled blood TCRbeta repertoires from subjects exposed to, actively infected with, or recovered from COVID-19 were included in the dataset. A freely available public database, intended as a resource for researchers studying the immune response to SARS-CoV-2, is where the repertoires were released. Where available, HLA class I and class II types were obtained from metadata supplied by the sample provider rather than from assay-based typing. The material from the prospective study consisted of cDNA or gDNA derived from T cells, B-cell-depleted T cells, or PBMCs.

CDR1 MDHEN and CDR2 SYDVKM were looked up in the germline V gene. V and J are truncated by 3 bases and 0 bases respectively, leaving an intervening sequence of 12 bases. The CDR3 has 15 amino acids, counting the end cysteine and phenylalanine. Here the CDR3 DNA is all that survives: 45 bases in frame from base 1. The study at large found these results: How much clinical and demographic metadata was included differed by source and by participant, and the metadata was provided uncurated.

The collaborating institutions used their own protocols to collect whole blood in K2EDTA tubes. For TCRbeta analysis, collaborators shipped samples in one of three forms: frozen whole blood, isolated PBMCs, or DNA extracted from either of those sample types. About this clone: The specificity of this receptor is unknown. No qualities accompany the bases; no much larger clone lies one base away.

The immunoSEQ Assay, a bias-controlled multiplex PCR, was used to amplify TCRbeta CDR3 regions from genomic DNA. The authors' analysis ran thus. The number of nucleated cells in each sample was estimated from the amplification of reference gene primers within the assay. To quantify the absolute abundance of each unique TCRbeta CDR3 rearrangement, sequence reads were collapsed and filtered. Productive Simpson clonality was computed per sample as the square root of Simpson's diversity index over productive rearrangements. What TCRdb holds here is the immuneACCESS table cut down to in-frame rearrangements. Part of the clones is not present; checked against another copy, under half of the missing clones reflect an unresolved V gene, and the others are unexplained. The V and J calls and clone size were taken over from that table, and D and trimming were inferred from the DNA. Present in this sample are approximately 210,000 clones, almost 85% of which were seen just once. Of the sample, 6.5% to 9% is held by the ten largest clones.

The material sequenced was peripheral blood. The receptor was derived from a woman aged 45-65 years with active or convalescent COVID-19. The chain links TRBV28 with TRBJ2-7; the D gene is possibly TRBD1, with 5 bases matching. The bases are TGTGCCAGCAGTTTTAATCAGGGTGTCTCCTACGAGCAGTACTTC. Translation gives CASSFNQGVSYEQYF.